The entry below describes one T cell receptor beta chain. Using immunoSEQ multiplex PCR, the repertoire was profiled, and TCRdb retains in-frame clones only, with some absent. The sample lists approximately 40,000 clones; around nine tenths were seen once. The CDR3 is 13 residues long. Germline V gene lookup returns CDR1 MNHEY and CDR2 SMNVEV (reference sequence). V was pared by 8 bases and J by 5 bases, with 16 bases between. This specimen comes from a study of OX40 agonist ivuxolimab in advanced cancers. This material consisted of CD4+ or CD8+ T cells sorted from blood, taken in a trial of the OX40 agonist ivuxolimab. This chain links TRBV27 with TRBJ2-7; TRBD1 is a possible D gene (6 bases). This receptor was taken from an adult with an advanced solid tumor such as melanoma, head and neck, liver or kidney cancer. CDR3 sequence reads: CASGRPRGHEQYF. CDR3 DNA sequence: TGTGCCAGCGGACGCCCCAGGGGACACGAGCAGTACTTC.